This TCR beta chain was recovered during a study of T cells in Graves' hyperthyroidism and ophthalmopathy. Overall study: Sampling of peripheral blood happened at initial diagnosis, prior to any treatment.

Study-wide points: The model foresaw ophthalmopathy a median roughly 6 months prior to onset.

Duration under 3 months, a NOSPECS grade of at least 4, and a Clinical Activity Score of at least 3 characterized the ophthalmopathy patients. Patients showing uncontrolled infection, other autoimmune disease, pregnancy or lactation were ineligible. This clonotype occurred many times. Its antigen is as yet unknown. Regions amplified from RNA transcripts were the TCR beta CDR3 regions. The HTBI primer set served for first-round RT-PCR of the TCR CDR3. TCRdb independently ran MiXCR on the multiplex PCR reads; one entry per CDR3 protein. The sample holds 220,000 or so distinct CDR3 sequences, about 15% seen once. CDR1 and CDR2 (germline): DFQATT, SNEGSKA (reference sequence). There are 13 residues in the CDR3. The ends lost 2 bases at V and 4 bases at J; junction bases unmatched: 2.

The V gene is TRBV20-1, the J gene TRBJ1-5; TRBD1 agrees at 7 bases. The receptor was derived from a young woman with Graves' ophthalmopathy. Sequencing was performed on blood. CDR3 loop: CSARRTGNQPQHF. The CDR3 nucleotides read TGCAGTGCTAGAAGGACAGGAAATCAGCCCCAGCATTTT.